Listed below are T cell receptor beta chains from one sample, sequenced in a study of blood T cell repertoires in COVID-19. TCRdb keeps only in-frame clones here, not all; method: immunoSEQ multiplex PCR. The profile shows around 27,000 clones, about 86% of them singletons. The specimen was peripheral blood. These receptors were obtained from a human donor in a cohort sampled during active COVID-19. Both conserved end residues are part of each CDR3. A D gene is named only where the DNA matches it firmly. For some rows the clone size is stated as once, few or many, or as a class when expanded; others skip it.

V gene: TRBV10-1; clone size: -; D gene: -; CDR3 protein: CASSEQINSPLHF
V gene: TRBV9; clone size: -; D gene: TRBD2; CDR3 protein: CASSPAGFTDTQYF
V gene: TRBV10-1; clone size: -; D gene: -; CDR3 protein: CASEATVEAFF
V gene: TRBV4-1; clone size: -; D gene: -; CDR3 protein: CASSQDHTGRGWDTQYF
V gene: TRBV7-8; clone size: -; D gene: TRBD1; CDR3 protein: CASKNGQGGFVEAFF
V gene: TRBV5-4; clone size: -; D gene: TRBD2; CDR3 protein: CASSLPGGSRETQYF
V gene: TRBV2; clone size: -; D gene: TRBD1; CDR3 protein: CASRAGTVNTGELFF
V gene: TRBV7-8; clone size: once; D gene: -; CDR3 protein: CASSRTAHTEAFF
V gene: TRBV7-9; clone size: -; D gene: -; CDR3 protein: CASSLTTLTQYF
V gene: TRBV5-1; clone size: -; D gene: TRBD2; CDR3 protein: CASSLAGSSGGSEQFF
V gene: TRBV21-1; clone size: -; D gene: -; CDR3 protein: CASSPSGGRDYEQYF
V gene: TRBV3-1/TRBV3-2; clone size: -; D gene: -; CDR3 protein: CASSQGALQETQYF
V gene: TRBV5-5; clone size: -; D gene: TRBD1; CDR3 protein: CASSRTGNTEAFF
V gene: TRBV6-5; clone size: -; D gene: TRBD2; CDR3 protein: CASSYQRGITDTQYF
V gene: TRBV7-7; clone size: -; D gene: TRBD1; CDR3 protein: CASSRNRGHQETQYF
V gene: TRBV18; clone size: -; D gene: -; CDR3 protein: CASSPRGIGNSPLHF
V gene: TRBV4-1; clone size: once; D gene: -; CDR3 protein: CASSQAFQGSSYNSPLHF
V gene: TRBV18; clone size: once; D gene: -; CDR3 protein: CASSPSVSNYGYTF
V gene: TRBV7-9; clone size: -; D gene: -; CDR3 protein: CASSLAGLGGDKNIQYF
V gene: TRBV19; clone size: once; D gene: TRBD1; CDR3 protein: CASSIQGARGTEAFF
V gene: TRBV9; clone size: -; D gene: -; CDR3 protein: CASSQAPGDTNQETQYF
V gene: TRBV30; clone size: -; D gene: -; CDR3 protein: CAWSTGLPKNGSPLHF
V gene: TRBV2; clone size: -; D gene: TRBD2; CDR3 protein: CASSVVGGTSYEQYF
V gene: TRBV3-1/TRBV3-2; clone size: -; D gene: TRBD1; CDR3 protein: CASSPDRVFGYTF
V gene: TRBV29-1; clone size: -; D gene: -; CDR3 protein: CSFRTPNTEAFF
V gene: TRBV18; clone size: -; D gene: TRBD1; CDR3 protein: CASSPLNTGGPSYNEQFF
V gene: TRBV12-3/TRBV12-4; clone size: -; D gene: TRBD1; CDR3 protein: CASTRDRNSPLHF
V gene: TRBV18; clone size: -; D gene: TRBD1; CDR3 protein: CASSPRTGRGEKLFF
V gene: TRBV29-1; clone size: -; D gene: -; CDR3 protein: CSVGVGSSYNEQFF
V gene: TRBV19; clone size: -; D gene: TRBD1; CDR3 protein: CASSYPGQSSYEQYF
V gene: TRBV9; clone size: -; D gene: TRBD1; CDR3 protein: CASSQGGARGPNEKLFF
V gene: TRBV11-2; clone size: -; D gene: -; CDR3 protein: CASSSQIYNSPLHF
V gene: TRBV18; clone size: once; D gene: -; CDR3 protein: CASSPTGAHVHF
V gene: TRBV12-1; clone size: -; D gene: -; CDR3 protein: CASSFGRGSGGNNEQFF
V gene: TRBV5-1; clone size: -; D gene: TRBD1; CDR3 protein: CASSPIPGQGNEQYF
V gene: TRBV4-1; clone size: -; D gene: TRBD1; CDR3 protein: CASSQDQTGGSNQPQHF
V gene: TRBV5-1; clone size: -; D gene: TRBD2; CDR3 protein: CASSLGASGPQETQYF
V gene: TRBV6-4; clone size: -; D gene: -; CDR3 protein: CASSDGAGMYEQYF
V gene: TRBV18; clone size: -; D gene: -; CDR3 protein: CASSPDSWSYNSPLHF
V gene: TRBV10-2; clone size: -; D gene: TRBD1; CDR3 protein: CASLTGGTDTQYF
V gene: TRBV5-1; clone size: -; D gene: -; CDR3 protein: CASSLGRRTQYQETQYF
V gene: TRBV18; clone size: -; D gene: TRBD1; CDR3 protein: CASSETGPDQPQHF
V gene: TRBV7-9; clone size: -; D gene: -; CDR3 protein: CASSFFVAQETQYF
V gene: TRBV6-5; clone size: -; D gene: TRBD1; CDR3 protein: CASSQDRGDEQYF
V gene: TRBV9; clone size: -; D gene: -; CDR3 protein: CASGRRTTGTGELFF